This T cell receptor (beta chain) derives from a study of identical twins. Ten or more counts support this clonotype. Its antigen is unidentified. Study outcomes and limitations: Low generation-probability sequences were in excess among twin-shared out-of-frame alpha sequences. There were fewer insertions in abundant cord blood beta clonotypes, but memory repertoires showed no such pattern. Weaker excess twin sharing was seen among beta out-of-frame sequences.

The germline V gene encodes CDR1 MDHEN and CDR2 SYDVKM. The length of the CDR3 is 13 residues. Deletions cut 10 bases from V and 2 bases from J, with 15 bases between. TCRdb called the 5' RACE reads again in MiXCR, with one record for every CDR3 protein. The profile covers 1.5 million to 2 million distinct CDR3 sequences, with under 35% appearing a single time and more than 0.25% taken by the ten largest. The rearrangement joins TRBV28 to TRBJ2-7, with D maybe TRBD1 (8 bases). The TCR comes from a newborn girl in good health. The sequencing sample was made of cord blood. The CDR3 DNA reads TGTGCCACGTACAGGGGGGGCGCCTACGAGCAGTACTTC. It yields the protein CATYRGGAYEQYF.